The next 29 T cell receptor beta chains were all read from a single sample in a study of Graves' ophthalmopathy and Graves' hyperthyroidism. RNA served as the template for amplifying TCR beta CDR3 regions. Scientists carried out first-round RT-PCR using HTBI primers and then a second-round multiplex PCR. One entry per CDR3 protein results from TCRdb running MiXCR on the multiplex PCR reads. The data hold around 1,200,000 distinct CDR3 sequences, with 36% observed a single time. The sample taken for sequencing was peripheral blood or thyroid tissue (not recorded which). The receptors were gathered from an adult man with Graves' hyperthyroidism.

The chain combines TRBV28 with TRBJ1-4; D possibly corresponds to TRBD1 (6 bases). Germline loops: CDR1 MDHEN, CDR2 SYDVKM. V was clipped by 5 bases and J by 8 bases, with 15 bases between them. The CDR3 extends over 14 amino acids. The CDR3 spells CASSGGGLGEKLFF. The CDR3 region has the DNA TGTGCCAGCAGTGGCGGGGGGCTGGGGGAAAAACTGTTTTTT.

There are a few counts of this clonotype. A much larger clone is a single base away; this may be a read error. J is TRBJ1-6 and V is TRBV20-1; D uncertain. Looked up from germline, CDR1 is DFQATT and CDR2 is SNEGSKA (reference sequence). Trimming took 3 bases from V and 8 from J, leaving 14 bases between them. This CDR3 is 14 amino acids long. CDR3 DNA sequence: TGCAGTGCTAGGGACGGCCGATTGGATTCACCCCTCCACTTT. It codes for CSARDGRLDSPLHF.

This clonotype was observed at least ten times. This chain links TRBV7-2 with TRBJ2-5; 11 bases line up with TRBD2. Trimming at V came to 5 bases and at J to 7 bases, leaving 12 bases not matched to a gene. Germline CDR1 is SGHTA and CDR2 is FQGNSA. The CDR3 is 16 residues long. CDR3 coding DNA: TGTGCCAGCAGCCAGAGCCATAGCGGGGGGGCGGGGACCCAGTACTTC. As protein: CASSQSHSGGAGTQYF.

The sample holds many counts of this clonotype. V and J are TRBV19 and TRBJ1-5; the match to TRBD1 covers 8 bases. CDR3 size: 16 residues. Germline V CDR1 and CDR2: LNHDA, SQIVND (reference sequence). Trimming at V came to 5 bases and at J to 2 bases, leaving 8 bases not matched to a gene. CDR3 nucleotide sequence: TGTGCCAGTAGTGCCCATTACAGGGGGGGCAATCAGCCCCAGCATTTT. It specifies CASSAHYRGGNQPQHF. The variable domain in full, completed from reference TRBV19 and TRBJ1-5, reads DGGITQSPKYLFRKEGQNVTLSCEQNLNHDAMYWYRQDPGQGLRLIYYSQIVNDFQKGDIAEGYSVSREKKESFPLTVTSAQKNPTAFYLCASSAHYRGGNQPQHFGDGTRLSIL.

This clonotype was recorded many times. The V and J genes are TRBV9 and TRBJ2-7; no clear D. The CDR3 runs 13 residues. Germline-derived CDR1 and CDR2 are SGDLS and YYNGEE. Trimming shortened V by 3 bases and J by 3 bases, and 10 bases separated the two germline ends. CDR3 protein: CASSAAGVYEQYF. CDR3 DNA: TGTGCCAGCAGCGCCGCAGGCGTCTACGAGCAGTACTTC.

This chain joins TRBV7-2 and TRBJ1-4, with 7 bases fitting TRBD1. The CDR3 contains 13 residues. The V and J ends lost 5 bases and 8 bases, in that order; junction bases with no gene match: 5. Germline CDR1 reads SGHTA; CDR2 reads FQGNSA. The CDR3 region has the DNA TGTGCCAGCAGCAAAACAGGGGCCGAAAAACTGTTTTTT. This codes for CASSKTGAEKLFF.

This clonotype is a singleton in its sample. The chain recombines TRBV20-1 with TRBJ2-5; TRBD1 aligns across 7 bases. The CDR3 length is 15 residues. The ends lost 0 bases at V and 1 base at J; junction bases unmatched: 5. Germline CDR1 is DFQATT and CDR2 is SNEGSKA (reference sequence). The CDR3 spells CSARDGGQIQETQYF. The CDR3 coding sequence is TGCAGTGCTAGAGATGGGGGACAGATCCAAGAGACCCAGTACTTC.

This clonotype was counted a few times. The chain has TRBV7-2 and TRBJ2-5, with 8 bases identical to TRBD1. Near its end, the DNA agrees better with TRBJ2-1, so the J call may be wrong. The CDR3 has 13 residues. CDR1 is SGHTA, CDR2 FQGNSA, per germline. CDR3 sequence reads: CASSWTGYNEQFF. CDR3 in DNA: TGTGCCAGCAGCTGGACAGGGTACAATGAGCAGTTCTTC.

Ten or more counts support this clonotype. The chain couples TRBV7-9 to TRBJ2-7; TRBD2 is a possible D gene (5 bases). Looked up from germline, CDR1 is SEHNR and CDR2 is FQNEAQ (reference sequence). Trimming took 4 bases from V and 2 from J, leaving 18 bases between them. The CDR3 loop spans 16 amino acids. CDR3 DNA: TGTGCCAGCAGCTGGGAGAATGGGCGACAACCCTACGAGCAGTACTTC. This sequence encodes CASSWENGRQPYEQYF.

This clonotype was observed many times. This rearrangement joins TRBV12-3 or TRBV12-4 to TRBJ1-1, with D possibly matching TRBD1 (5 bases). Trimming pared 4 bases from V and 1 base from J, leaving 10 bases between. This CDR3 is built from 14 residues. The CDR3 reads CASSSSGTNTEAFF. In nucleotides, the CDR3 is TGTGCCAGCAGTTCGTCAGGGACGAACACTGAAGCTTTCTTT.

This clonotype was recorded only once. This may come from a read error, since a much larger clone is one base off. The rearrangement uses TRBV19 and TRBJ1-1, with D possibly matching TRBD1 (5 bases). CDR3 length: 15 residues. Trimming removed 0 bases from V and 3 bases from J, with 11 bases in between. Germline V gene sequence: CDR1 LNHDA, CDR2 SQIVND (reference sequence). CDR3 sequence (DNA): TGTGCCAGTAGTATAGATCGTTCGGGGGACACTGAAGCTTTCTTT. Translating it yields CASSIDRSGDTEAFF.

This clonotype was counted only a few times. The chain links TRBV7-9 to TRBJ1-3, with D maybe TRBD1 (6 bases). CDR1 is SEHNR, CDR2 FQNEAQ, per germline (reference sequence). Trimming pared 1 base from V and 5 bases from J, leaving 15 bases between. The length of the CDR3 is 16 residues. CDR3 sequence (DNA): TGTGCCAGCAGCTTAGTGGCAGGGGAGAGGAGAAACACCATATATTTT. Encoded protein: CASSLVAGERRNTIYF.

The gene calls are TRBV7-9 and TRBJ2-7; D might be TRBD1 or TRBD2, each matching 5 bases. Trimming left V 3 bases short and J 4 bases short, with 22 bases between. This CDR3 is built from 17 residues. From germline, CDR1 is SEHNR and CDR2 FQNEAQ (reference sequence). The CDR3 DNA is TGTGCCAGCAGCTTGGGACGGGCGGCCCCCGAATTATACGAGCAGTACTTC. Protein: CASSLGRAAPELYEQYF.

This sequence joins TRBV7-2 and TRBJ2-2; 7 bases line up with TRBD2. Germline-derived CDR1 and CDR2 are SGHTA and FQGNSA. CDR3 length equals 15 residues. J gave up 5 bases and V 2 bases, and 5 bases lay outside the gene matches. The DNA of the CDR3 is TGTGCCAGCAGCTTATTGTCGGGGGGTACCGGGGAGCTGTTTTTT. It yields the protein CASSLLSGGTGELFF.

This clonotype has just a few counts. This chain connects TRBV6-5 to TRBJ2-7; D uncertain. The CDR3 runs 11 residues. Trimming took 8 bases from V and 2 from J, leaving 7 bases between them. Germline CDR1 reads MNHEY; CDR2 reads SVGAGI. For the CDR3, the DNA is TGTGCCAGCCGAGAGGCCTACGAGCAGTACTTC. Translation gives CASREAYEQYF.

This clonotype was seen many times. This sequence joins TRBV24-1 and TRBJ2-7; possible D gene TRBD2, 8 bases. The germline CDR1 and CDR2 sequences are KGHDR and SFDVKD. Trimming stripped 0 bases from V and 7 bases from J, with 15 bases between. The CDR3 totals 15 residues. The CDR3 sequence is CATSDLRDSGGEQYF. CDR3 nucleotide sequence: TGTGCCACCAGTGATTTGAGGGACAGCGGGGGAGAGCAGTACTTC.

This clonotype turned up a few times. Germline is not matched at one junction end, which may reflect a read error. The V and J genes are TRBV24-1 and TRBJ2-7, with 9 bases lining up with TRBD2. The V gene's germline CDR1 is KGHDR and CDR2 SFDVKD. The CDR3 is 16 amino acids. CDR3 nucleotides: TGTGCCAGCAGTTTATCGGTGTTAGCGGGGGATAACGAGCAGTACTTC. Its translation: CASSLSVLAGDNEQYF.

For this clonotype: Germline and junction disagree at one end, which may indicate a read error. The chain combines TRBV19 with TRBJ2-5, with 7 bases identical to TRBD2. The CDR3 is made up of 14 amino acids. CDR1 and CDR2 (germline): LNHDA, SQIVND (reference sequence). CDR3 DNA sequence: TGTGACAGTAGTGGCGGGAGATTCACCGGGGAGCTGTACTTC. Protein: CDSSGGRFTGELYF.

J is TRBJ2-7 and V is TRBV30; 9 nucleotides line up with TRBD1. CDR3 length: 13 residues. Germline loops: CDR1 GTSNPN, CDR2 SVGIG (reference sequence). V was clipped by 5 bases and J by 5 bases; unmatched bases: 7. The CDR3 spells CAWVVGTGNEQYF. In DNA, the CDR3 is TGTGCCTGGGTCGTGGGGACAGGGAACGAGCAGTACTTC.

This clonotype was seen a handful of times. The V and J genes are TRBV10-2 and TRBJ2-2; TRBD2 might be the D (5 bases). V dropped 7 bases and J dropped 2 bases, with 11 bases sitting between them. The CDR3 runs 14 residues. Germline CDR1 and CDR2: WSHSY and SAAADI. Here the CDR3 DNA reads TGCGCCAGCAAGGCTAGCACAAACACCGGGGAGCTGTTTTTT. Translated: CASKASTNTGELFF.

This clonotype was seen a handful of times. The V gene is TRBV5-6, the J gene TRBJ2-2; D is unclear. Germline values: CDR1 SGHDT, CDR2 YYEEEE. V gave up 0 bases and J gave up 6 bases, with 9 bases separating them. There are 14 residues in the CDR3. CDR3 in DNA: TGTGCCAGCAGCTTGGCTATACGGGCCGGGGAGCTGTTTTTT. Translated: CASSLAIRAGELFF.

This clonotype has a handful of counts. A read error may produce the germline difference seen at one junction end. V usage is TRBV18 and J usage is TRBJ2-7; 11 nucleotides agree with TRBD1. The CDR3 loop spans 15 amino acids. CDR1 and CDR2 (germline): KGHSH, LQKENI. CDR3 sequence: CASSTPDRGRYEQYF. The CDR3 nucleotides are TGTGCCAGCTCAACACCGGACAGGGGGCGATACGAGCAGTACTTC.

This clonotype was counted many times. This chain links TRBV9 with TRBJ1-2, with TRBD1 as a possible D gene (5 bases). Trimming left V 3 bases short and J 4 bases short, with 13 bases between. The CDR3 contains 14 residues. Germline V gene sequence: CDR1 SGDLS, CDR2 YYNGEE. CDR3 protein: CASSASQGSYGYTF. CDR3 in DNA: TGTGCCAGCAGCGCGAGTCAGGGATCCTATGGCTACACCTTC.

This chain uses TRBV24-1 with TRBJ2-5; the D gene is possibly TRBD2 (7 bases). CDR1 is KGHDR and CDR2 is SFDVKD in the germline V gene. The V and J ends lost 4 bases and 9 bases respectively, with 14 bases between them. The CDR3 runs to 13 residues. The CDR3 coding sequence is TGTGCCACCAGTGACGGGGGGCTTCAGCCCCAGTACTTC. Translated, it gives CATSDGGLQPQYF.

V gene TRBV6-2 or TRBV6-3 combines with J gene TRBJ1-2; 7 positions agree with TRBD1. The CDR3 sequence is 15 residues long. V was pared by 0 bases and J by 4 bases, with 5 bases of the junction left unmatched. The germline CDR1 and CDR2 sequences are MNHEY and SVGEGT. This CDR3 reads CASSYSKDRAYGYTF. The CDR3 region has the DNA TGTGCCAGCAGTTACTCGAAAGACAGGGCCTATGGCTACACCTTC.

This chain uses TRBV10-3 with TRBJ2-6; 8 nucleotides match TRBD1. The CDR3 runs 17 residues. V gave up 7 bases and J gave up 3 bases; unmatched junction bases: 11. CDR1 is ENHRY and CDR2 is SYGVKD in the germline V gene. CDR3 bases: TGTGCCATCACCTCCGGGACAGGAAGAAGTGGGGCCAACGTCCTGACTTTC. Translated, it gives CAITSGTGRSGANVLTF.

There are a few counts of this clonotype. The chain employs TRBV24-1 and TRBJ2-5, with 7 positions matching TRBD2. This CDR3 is built from 15 residues. Germline values: CDR1 KGHDR, CDR2 SFDVKD. Trimming removed 5 bases from V and 4 bases from J; junction bases left unmatched: 9. The CDR3 DNA reads as TGTGCCACCAGTGCCGCCGTGACGGGGGGAGAGACCCAGTACTTC. Amino acids: CATSAAVTGGETQYF.

The chain links TRBV30 to TRBJ2-7, with D hard to call. Germline loops: CDR1 GTSNPN, CDR2 SVGIG (reference sequence). The CDR3 length is 12 residues. Trimming stripped 1 base from V and 2 bases from J, with 6 bases between. This CDR3 reads CAWSAYPYEQYF. The CDR3 nucleotides are TGTGCCTGGAGTGCATATCCCTACGAGCAGTACTTC. Together with reference TRBV30 and TRBJ2-7, the CDR3 gives the full variable domain: SQTIHQWPATLVQPVGSPLSLECTVEGTSNPNLYWYRQAAGRGLQLLFYSVGIGQISSEVPQNLSASRPQDRQFILSSKKLLLSDSGFYLCAWSAYPYEQYFGPGTRLTVT.

This clonotype was counted between two and nine times. This sequence joins TRBV4-3 and TRBJ2-7; D is possibly TRBD1 or TRBD2 (5 bases each). The CDR3 runs to 15 residues. V lost 1 base and J 2 bases, leaving 12 bases between the germline ends. Germline lookup yields CDR1 LGHNA and CDR2 YSLEER. CDR3 loop: CASSQGYQGAYEQYF. The CDR3 nucleotides read TGCGCCAGCAGCCAAGGATACCAGGGAGCCTACGAGCAGTACTTC.